This record looks at one T cell receptor beta chain sequence and its context. What it binds is unknown. Germline loops: CDR1 SEHNR, CDR2 FQNEAQ (reference sequence). This CDR3 region has 17 residues. The V and J ends lost 6 bases and 1 base, in that order; junction bases with no gene match: 12. This entry comes from a study of shared clonotypes between healthy human individuals. Looking at the study overall: A couple of women and a few men aged 18 to 49 served as donors.

CD8 cells regarded as naive lacked CD45RO, were positively chosen for CCR7, and omitted terminally differentiated effector memory CD45RA+ cells. Study results and caveats: With several donors compared, around 5.4% of naive CD4 clonotypes were shared. Collection of samples was limited to blood; tissue repertoires likely differ. Memory subsets generally showed smaller estimated richness than naive subsets did.

Sequenced by immunoSEQ multiplex PCR; TCRdb stores in-frame clones only, minus some. The sample includes under 1 million clones, roughly 96% seen only once; the top ten take about 0.22%. This clonotype originated in a man aged 25 to 45 in good health. The chain combines TRBV7-9 with TRBJ2-1; 7 positions agree with TRBD2. Sequences were obtained from naive CD8+ T cells sorted from blood. CDR3 sequence reads: CASRPKPAGSSYNEQFF. In DNA form, the CDR3 reads TGTGCCAGCAGACCTAAGCCAGCGGGATCATCCTACAATGAGCAGTTCTTC.